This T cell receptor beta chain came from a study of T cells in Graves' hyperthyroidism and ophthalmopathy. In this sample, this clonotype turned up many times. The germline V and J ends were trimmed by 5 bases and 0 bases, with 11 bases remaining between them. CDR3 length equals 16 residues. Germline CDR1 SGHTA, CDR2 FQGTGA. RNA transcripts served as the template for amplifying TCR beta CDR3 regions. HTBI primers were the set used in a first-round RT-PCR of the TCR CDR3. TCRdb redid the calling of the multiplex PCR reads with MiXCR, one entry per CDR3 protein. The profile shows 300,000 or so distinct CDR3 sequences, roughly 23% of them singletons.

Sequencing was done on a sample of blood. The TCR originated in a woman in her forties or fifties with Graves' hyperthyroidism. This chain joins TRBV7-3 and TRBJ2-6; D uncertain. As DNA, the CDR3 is TGTGCCAGCAGCCCTGGGCCTCCCTCTGGGGCCAACGTCCTGACTTTC. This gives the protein CASSPGPPSGANVLTF.